This T cell receptor (beta chain) was identified during a study of cytomegalovirus exposure and HLA in healthy donors. Overall study context: A prior analysis found 100 million to 140 million unique TCR beta sequences from some 190 million T cells. Points from the study as a whole: Several top significant clusters appeared, in a later analysis, to be linked to common viral pathogens. Reports indicate that TCR beta sequences accurately predicted the HLA-A and HLA-B alleles of most subjects.

Germline CDR1 is SGHRS and CDR2 is YFSETQ. The ends were cut back, 2 bases at V and 4 bases at J, with 11 bases in the middle. The CDR3 loop spans 14 amino acids. While unrecorded immune exposures were likely, the donors were nominally healthy when sampled. Remarks on this clone: Its antigen is undetermined.

Use of 60 Vbeta and 13 Jbeta primers characterized the PCR. Profiling relied on immunoSEQ multiplex PCR, and the TCRdb table lists in-frame clones only, not all of them. The sample data list some 40,000 clones. V gene TRBV5-1 combines with J gene TRBJ2-3; possibly TRBD2 for D (6 bases). Sequences were obtained from PBMCs. The receptor's source is a male donor in good health and CMV-seronegative. In nucleotides, the CDR3 is TGCGCCAGCAGCTTCGGCGGGACCCCAGATACGCAGTATTTT. This encodes CASSFGGTPDTQYF.